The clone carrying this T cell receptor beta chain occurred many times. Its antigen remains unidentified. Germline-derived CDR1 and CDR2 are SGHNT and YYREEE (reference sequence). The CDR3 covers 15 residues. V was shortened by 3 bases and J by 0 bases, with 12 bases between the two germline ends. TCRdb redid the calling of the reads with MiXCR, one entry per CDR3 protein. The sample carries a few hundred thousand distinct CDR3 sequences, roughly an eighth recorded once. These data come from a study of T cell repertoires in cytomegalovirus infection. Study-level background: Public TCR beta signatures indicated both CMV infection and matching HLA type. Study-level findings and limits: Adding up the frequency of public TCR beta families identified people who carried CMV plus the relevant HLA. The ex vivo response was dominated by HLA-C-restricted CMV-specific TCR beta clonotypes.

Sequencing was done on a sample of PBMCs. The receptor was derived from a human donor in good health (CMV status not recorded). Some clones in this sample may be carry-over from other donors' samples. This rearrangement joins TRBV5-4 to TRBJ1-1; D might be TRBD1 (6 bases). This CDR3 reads CASSSERGLNTEAFF. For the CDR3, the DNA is TGTGCCAGCAGCTCCGAACGGGGGCTGAACACTGAAGCTTTCTTT. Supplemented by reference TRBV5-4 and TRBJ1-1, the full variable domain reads ETGVTQSPTHLIKTRGQQVTLRCSSQSGHNTVSWYQQALGQGPQFIFQYYREEENGRGNFPPRFSGLQFPNYSSELNVNALELDDSALYLCASSSERGLNTEAFFGQGTRLTVV.